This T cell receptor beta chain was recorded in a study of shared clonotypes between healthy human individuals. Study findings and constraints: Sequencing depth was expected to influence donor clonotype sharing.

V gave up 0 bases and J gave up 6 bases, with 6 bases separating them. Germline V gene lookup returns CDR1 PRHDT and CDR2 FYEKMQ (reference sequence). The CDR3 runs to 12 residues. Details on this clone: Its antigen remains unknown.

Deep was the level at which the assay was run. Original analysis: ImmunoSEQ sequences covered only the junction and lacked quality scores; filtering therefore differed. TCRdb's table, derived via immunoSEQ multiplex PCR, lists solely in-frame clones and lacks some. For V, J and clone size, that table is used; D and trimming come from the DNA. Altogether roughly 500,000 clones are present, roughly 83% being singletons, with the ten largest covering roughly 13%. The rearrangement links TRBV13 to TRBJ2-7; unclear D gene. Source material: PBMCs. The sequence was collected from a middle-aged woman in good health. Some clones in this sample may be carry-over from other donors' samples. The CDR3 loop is CASSLGGIEQYF. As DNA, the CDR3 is TGTGCCAGCAGCTTAGGAGGGATCGAGCAGTACTTC.